This T cell receptor (beta chain) comes out of a study of T cells after yellow fever vaccination. With regard to this clonotype: Its antigen is not known.

TCRdb called the 5' RACE reads again in MiXCR, with one record for every CDR3 protein. The sample shows under 400,000 distinct CDR3 sequences, approximately 12% of them seen only once. Findings and limits, study-wide: Clonotypes found in both CD4 and CD8 compartments made up a small share.

This TCR came from a man younger than 30 who received the YFV17D yellow fever vaccine. The sequencing used CD4+ T cells sorted from PBMCs, collected 15 days after the yellow fever booster vaccination.

CDR3: CASSYGTGYNYGYTF. The CDR3, as DNA: TGCGCCAGCAGCTATGGGACAGGGTACAACTATGGCTACACCTTC. V is TRBV5-1 and J is TRBJ1-2, with TRBD1 identical over 9 bases. Germline V gene data show CDR1 as SGHRS and CDR2 as YFSETQ. The V and J ends lost 3 bases and 2 bases, in that order; junction bases with no gene match: 5. CDR3 length: 15 residues.